Sequencing of this T cell receptor beta chain was carried out in a study of T cell responses to AZD1222 COVID-19 vaccine. Study-level background: Pooled together were second doses at about 4 or about 12 weeks.

On this clone: The antigen is not known. A read error may account for a junction end that differs from germline.

The study's findings and limits: Possibly, clonal diversity was underestimated; donors were largely white British and included more females. Sampling captured repertoires only after the peak T cell response.

The CDR3 contains 14 residues. Per germline, CDR1 SSHAT and CDR2 FNYEAQ (reference sequence). The table came from immunoSEQ multiplex PCR; TCRdb's copy has only in-frame clones and leaves some out. Of under 150,000 clones listed, 90% are singletons. This chain connects TRBV7-7 to TRBJ2-3; no clear D gene. Source: peripheral blood, taken on day 0 of AZD1222 vaccination. The TCR originated in an adult in good health. The chain's CDR3 is CASSLSRVTDTQYF. The DNA of the CDR3 is TGTGCTAGCAGCCTGTCCCGGGTCACAGATACGCAGTATTTT. The entire variable domain, with the rest obtained from reference TRBV7-7 and TRBJ2-3, is as follows: GAGVSQSPRYKVTKRGQDVTLRCDPISSHATLYWYQQALGQGPEFLTYFNYEAQPDKSGLPSDRFSAERPEGSISTLTIQRTEQRDSAMYRCASSLSRVTDTQYFGPGTRLTVL.